A single sample is the source of the 25 T cell receptor beta chains below, sequenced in a study of quantifying T cell responses using KT2 cells. At the level of the study: TCR alpha and beta constant-region primers primed reverse transcription of RNA.

The cDNA 3' end received a ligated oligonucleotide with a UMI. First-round PCR used three to five cycles and beta primers RC1.1 and RC1.2 covering TRBC1 and TRBC2. TCRdb redid the calling of the UMI-ligation and nested PCR reads with MiXCR, one entry per CDR3 protein. The sample shows approximately 57,000 distinct CDR3 sequences, roughly an eighth of them seen only once. Sequencing input: PBMCs spiked with cells of the T cell clone KT2. These receptors all come from a human donor.

V and J are TRBV27 and TRBJ2-3; tentatively, D is TRBD2 (5 bases). From germline, CDR1 is MNHEY and CDR2 SMNVEV (reference sequence). V was cut by 2 bases and J by 0 bases, with 12 bases left in between. The CDR3 consists of 16 residues. CDR3 in DNA: TGTGCCAGCAGTTTACTCCCTAGCCGAAGCACAGATACGCAGTATTTT. This encodes CASSLLPSRSTDTQYF.

The chain couples TRBV18 to TRBJ2-7; the match to TRBD1 covers 7 bases. The ends lost 0 bases at V and 8 bases at J; junction bases unmatched: 7. This CDR3 has 14 residues. Germline CDR1 is KGHSH and CDR2 is LQKENI. CDR3 residues: CASSPPIDREKQYF. The CDR3 nucleotides read TGTGCCAGCTCACCACCTATCGACAGGGAGAAGCAGTACTTC. Full variable domain (rest looked up from reference TRBV18 and TRBJ2-7): NAGVMQNPRHLVRRRGQEARLRCSPMKGHSHVYWYRQLPEEGLKFMVYLQKENIIDESGMPKERFSAEFPKEGPSILRIQQVVRGDSAAYFCASSPPIDREKQYFGPGTRLTVT.

This clonotype was recorded many times. The chain uses TRBV12-3 or TRBV12-4 and TRBJ2-1; weak D call: TRBD2 (5 bases). The V end was cut by 1 base, the J end by 7 bases, with 8 bases between. The CDR3 runs to 13 residues. The CDR3 reads CASSLVPGNEQFF. The CDR3 region has the DNA TGTGCCAGCAGTTTAGTGCCGGGGAATGAGCAGTTCTTC.

In this sample, this clonotype turned up a few times. This chain uses TRBV11-2 with TRBJ2-1; 7 nucleotides line up with TRBD1. The V and J ends lost 4 bases and 1 base, in that order; junction bases with no gene match: 7. Germline CDR1 is SGHAT and CDR2 is FQNNGV. This CDR3 has 16 residues. DNA of the CDR3: TGTGCCAGCAGCTCTCGGACAGGAGCATCCTACAATGAGCAGTTCTTC. Amino acid sequence: CASSSRTGASYNEQFF.

This clonotype showed up just a few times. The chain employs TRBV15 and TRBJ2-5; D is perhaps TRBD1 (5 bases). The CDR3 runs 15 residues. Germline V CDR1 and CDR2: LNHNV, YYDKDF (reference sequence). Trimming removed 1 base at V and 3 bases at J, with 12 bases between. CDR3 sequence (DNA): TGTGCCACCAGCAGAGTTAGGGGCTTAGAAGAGACCCAGTACTTC. Its protein product is CATSRVRGLEETQYF.

The CDR3 protein is CATRLQGTRAGELFF. The CDR3 DNA is TGTGCCACCAGGCTACAGGGGACGAGGGCCGGGGAGCTGTTTTTT. V gene TRBV24-1 combines with J gene TRBJ2-2; TRBD1 matches 7 bases. The ends lost 7 bases at V and 6 bases at J; junction bases unmatched: 10. CDR1 is KGHDR and CDR2 is SFDVKD in the germline V gene. The CDR3 consists of 15 residues.

This clonotype was detected a few times. The gene calls are TRBV5-1 and TRBJ2-3; a possible D gene is TRBD1 (5 bases). V lost 2 bases and J 4 bases, leaving 17 bases between the germline ends. Germline loops: CDR1 SGHRS, CDR2 YFSETQ. This CDR3 has 16 amino acids. CDR3 coding DNA: TGCGCCAGCAGCTTATCCGCGAGCAGGGCCCCAGATACGCAGTATTTT. This encodes CASSLSASRAPDTQYF.

The chain employs TRBV30 and TRBJ2-7; D remains unclear. This CDR3 region has 11 residues. The V and J ends lost 5 bases and 2 bases respectively, with 7 bases between them. The germline V gene encodes CDR1 GTSNPN and CDR2 SVGIG (reference sequence). CDR3 amino acids: CAWVTTYEQYF. The CDR3 region has the DNA TGTGCCTGGGTGACGACCTACGAGCAGTACTTC.

The chain employs TRBV5-6 and TRBJ2-5; 7 bases agree with TRBD1. Germline loops: CDR1 SGHDT, CDR2 YYEEEE. With 3 bases clipped from V and 3 bases from J, the junction kept 8 bases outside the gene matches. This CDR3 comprises 15 residues. The CDR3 DNA is TGTGCCAGCAGCTACGACGTGACAGGGAAAGAGACCCAGTACTTC. Translation: CASSYDVTGKETQYF.

In this sample, this clonotype turned up a few times. The V and J genes are TRBV11-3 and TRBJ2-7; 12 bases match TRBD2. Per the germline V gene, CDR1 is SGHNT and CDR2 is YENEEA. The length of the CDR3 is 14 residues. V was clipped by 8 bases and J by 3 bases; unmatched bases: 5. The CDR3 protein is CASGLLAGGYEQYF. Written as DNA, the CDR3 is TGTGCCAGCGGATTACTAGCGGGAGGCTACGAGCAGTACTTC.

This clonotype was observed at least ten times. V is TRBV9 and J is TRBJ1-1; D ambiguous. V was clipped by 3 bases and J by 5 bases, with 11 bases between them. This CDR3 has 13 residues. Germline CDR1 SGDLS, CDR2 YYNGEE. Written as DNA, the CDR3 is TGTGCCAGCAGCGGCAAGACAAGTACTGAAGCTTTCTTT. As protein: CASSGKTSTEAFF.

This clonotype was seen more than once but under ten times. The chain employs TRBV7-9 and TRBJ2-7, with 9 bases aligning to TRBD1. The CDR3 contains 14 residues. The germline V gene encodes CDR1 SEHNR and CDR2 FQNEAQ (reference sequence). V was pared by 4 bases and J by 6 bases, with 7 bases of the junction left unmatched. The DNA for the CDR3 is TGTGCCAGCAGCTCCTCCGGGACAGGGTCCGAGCAGTACTTC. The encoded protein is CASSSSGTGSEQYF. Drawing the rest from reference TRBV7-9 and TRBJ2-7, the complete variable domain is DTGVSQNPRHKITKRGQNVTFRCDPISEHNRLYWYRQTLGQGPEFLTYFQNEAQLEKSRLLSDRFSAERPKGSFSTLEIQRTEQGDSAMYLCASSSSGTGSEQYFGPGTRLTVT.

This sequence joins TRBV11-3 and TRBJ2-3; 11 nucleotides align to TRBD1. Germline lookup yields CDR1 SGHNT and CDR2 YENEEA. The CDR3 sequence is 17 residues long. V dropped 4 bases and J dropped 4; count of bases not matched to a gene: 10. The CDR3 reads CASSYRTGGDLADTQYF. The CDR3 DNA is TGTGCCAGCAGCTACAGGACAGGGGGCGACTTGGCAGATACGCAGTATTTT.

This clonotype has a handful of counts. The chain uses TRBV27 and TRBJ1-5; no firm D call. The germline CDR1 and CDR2 sequences are MNHEY and SMNVEV (reference sequence). The CDR3 runs to 18 residues. V was clipped by 5 bases and J by 0 bases, with 20 bases between them. CDR3 amino acids: CASSPGVAAQYSNQPQHF. For the CDR3, the DNA is TGTGCCAGCAGTCCCGGGGTGGCAGCGCAATATAGCAATCAGCCCCAGCATTTT.

This clonotype was counted many times. The rearrangement joins TRBV20-1 to TRBJ1-4, with a weak D call TRBD1 (6 bases). Germline V gene data show CDR1 as DFQATT and CDR2 as SNEGSKA (reference sequence). This CDR3 has 14 amino acids. Trimming left V 4 bases short and J 5 bases short, with 14 bases between. The DNA of the CDR3 is TGCAGTGCTATAATGACAGGACGGAATGAAAAACTGTTTTTT. The encoded protein is CSAIMTGRNEKLFF.

This clonotype was found a few times. The chain is built from TRBV20-1 and TRBJ2-1; 10 bases match TRBD2. The germline gives CDR1 DFQATT, CDR2 SNEGSKA (reference sequence). The CDR3 is 16 residues long. Unmatched junction bases numbered 15, after V lost 6 bases and J lost 7 bases. CDR3 in DNA: TGCAGTGCGACTAGGGCTAGCGGGAGTCAGGGGAATGAGCAGTTCTTC. It encodes CSATRASGSQGNEQFF.

The genes are TRBV6-2 or TRBV6-3 and TRBJ1-1; D may be TRBD1 (5 bases). This CDR3 has 14 amino acids. In germline, CDR1 is MNHEY, CDR2 SVGEGT. V was cut by 1 base and J by 3 bases, with 9 bases left in between. CDR3 coding DNA: TGTGCCAGCAGTTACTGGCAGGGAGACACTGAAGCTTTCTTT. It yields the protein CASSYWQGDTEAFF.

Only a few counts were recorded for this clonotype. The chain combines TRBV6-5 with TRBJ1-1; D unresolved. Looked up from germline, CDR1 is MNHEY and CDR2 is SVGAGI. Trimming pared 5 bases from V and 3 bases from J, leaving 19 bases between. The CDR3 has 16 residues. CDR3: CASSPSTGFQHTEAFF. The CDR3 bases are TGTGCCAGCAGTCCATCGACGGGGTTCCAGCACACTGAAGCTTTCTTT.

The CDR3 here is CASSQDGPHLLAKNIQYF. The CDR3 DNA reads TGTGCCAGCAGCCAAGACGGTCCCCATCTTCTAGCCAAAAACATTCAGTACTTC. The rearrangement links TRBV4-2 to TRBJ2-4; D gene unclear. Germline-derived CDR1 and CDR2 are LGHNA and YNFKEQ. V lost 0 bases to trimming and J lost 0 bases, with 15 bases between them. This CDR3 region has 18 residues.

The chain carries TRBV12-3 or TRBV12-4 and TRBJ2-2; 7 nucleotides line up with TRBD1. This CDR3 is 15 amino acids long. After removal of 6 bases from V and 5 bases from J, the junction contained 9 bases not matched to a gene. As DNA, the CDR3 is TGTGCCAGCAGCCCCGACAGGGAAGGGACCGGGGAGCTGTTTTTT. Translated: CASSPDREGTGELFF.

This clonotype turned up a few times. The chain combines TRBV6-5 with TRBJ1-1, with 7 nucleotides matching TRBD1. Germline trimming cut 5 bases from V and 5 bases from J; bases unmatched to any gene: 5. From germline, CDR1 is MNHEY and CDR2 SVGAGI. CDR3 length equals 13 residues. CDR3 protein: CASSRDRETEAFF. The CDR3 DNA follows: TGTGCCAGCAGTCGCGACAGGGAAACTGAAGCTTTCTTT.

This clonotype has ten or more counts. The chain recombines TRBV20-1 with TRBJ2-5; 10 nucleotides agree with TRBD2. The CDR3 is 16 amino acids. Germline lookup yields CDR1 DFQATT and CDR2 SNEGSKA (reference sequence). Here the CDR3 DNA reads TGCAGCGCGATAGGTAGTAGCGGGGGGATCCAAGAGACCCAGTACTTC. Translated, it gives CSAIGSSGGIQETQYF.

The gene calls are TRBV20-1 and TRBJ2-1; tentatively, D is TRBD2 (6 bases). The V and J ends lost 3 bases and 15 bases respectively, with 24 bases between them. The CDR3 runs to 14 residues. The germline V gene encodes CDR1 DFQATT and CDR2 SNEGSKA (reference sequence). CDR3 in amino acids: CSARLGGEAGLLFF. Here the CDR3 DNA reads TGCAGTGCTAGGCTCGGGGGAGAGGCCGGTTTGTTGTTCTTC.

The chain combines TRBV10-3 with TRBJ2-3; D ambiguous. Trimming took 0 bases from V and 5 from J, leaving 3 bases between them. This CDR3 region has 12 residues. The V gene's germline CDR1 is ENHRY and CDR2 SYGVKD. The chain's CDR3 is CAISESIDTQYF. The CDR3 DNA reads TGTGCCATCAGTGAGTCGATAGATACGCAGTATTTT.

Ten or more counts support this clonotype. The chain has TRBV10-3 and TRBJ2-7, with D possibly matching TRBD2 (7 bases). This CDR3 contains 13 residues. The V and J ends lost 7 bases and 5 bases respectively, with 15 bases between them. The germline gives CDR1 ENHRY, CDR2 SYGVKD. This CDR3 is CAIMGGGQNEQYF. For the CDR3, the DNA is TGTGCCATCATGGGGGGGGGGCAAAACGAGCAGTACTTC.